This is a list of T cell receptor beta chains from one sample in a study of radiotherapy plus CTLA-4 blockade in lung cancer. Generated by immunoSEQ multiplex PCR, the TCRdb table keeps only in-frame clones and is missing some. Of more than 50,000 clones listed, 70% to 80% were seen once; the top ten hold about 3%. Specimen: peripheral blood, collected from a patient treated with radiotherapy plus ipilimumab. All receptors derive from a human donor with non-small cell lung cancer who had a complete response to radiotherapy plus ipilimumab. Each CDR3 is given with its conserved first and last residue. A D gene is named only where the DNA matches it firmly. The listing skips clone size in some rows; elsewhere it reads once, few, many or a size class.

TRBD1	TRBV4-1	NA	TRBJ2-2	CASSQGAPGQMNTGELFF	TGCGCCAGCAGCCAAGGAGCTCCGGGACAGATGAACACCGGGGAGCTGTTTTTT
NA	TRBV6-1	NA	TRBJ2-5	CASRKSQFQETQYF	TGTGCCAGCAGAAAAAGTCAGTTCCAAGAGACCCAGTACTTC
TRBD1	TRBV6-1	once	TRBJ2-7	CASSGAGTEGEQYF	TGTGCCAGCAGTGGCGCCGGGACAGAGGGCGAGCAGTACTTC
TRBD1	TRBV4-1	NA	TRBJ1-1	CASSLGWTGNEAFF	TGCGCCAGCAGCCTCGGTTGGACAGGCAACGAAGCTTTCTTT
TRBD2	TRBV7-9	NA	TRBJ2-7	CASSSSGSSYEQYF	TGTGCCAGCAGCTCCAGCGGGAGCTCCTACGAGCAGTACTTC
NA	TRBV20-1	NA	TRBJ2-1	CSSTGEQFF	TGCAGTTCCACAGGCGAGCAGTTCTTC
NA	TRBV7-2	NA	TRBJ2-2	CASSDLRGLGTGELFF	TGTGCCAGCAGCGATTTGCGGGGGCTCGGCACCGGGGAGCTGTTTTTT
NA	TRBV4-2	NA	TRBJ1-1	CASSQERGRQEAFF	TGTGCCAGCAGCCAAGAACGGGGGAGACAAGAAGCTTTCTTT
NA	TRBV28	NA	TRBJ2-7	CASLSGGTDSYEQYF	TGTGCCAGCCTATCCGGCGGGACAGACTCTTACGAGCAGTACTTC
NA	TRBV5-1	NA	TRBJ1-2	CASSWAEPYGYTF	TGCGCCAGCAGCTGGGCAGAACCCTATGGCTACACCTTC